Below, 21 T cell receptor beta chains from the same sample are listed, as sequenced in a study of blood T cell repertoires in COVID-19. Clones were sequenced by immunoSEQ multiplex PCR, and TCRdb holds only the in-frame ones, with some missing. The table has 95,000 to 150,000 clones, about 80% seen once. The sequenced sample consisted of peripheral blood. These receptors were obtained from a man aged 60 to 75 with active or convalescent COVID-19.

The chain carries TRBV3-1 (or the pseudogene TRBV3-2) and TRBJ1-3, with TRBD1 as a possible D gene (6 bases). CDR3 length: 18 residues. With 2 bases removed from V and 0 bases from J, the gap between germline ends came to 17 bases. The germline V gene encodes CDR1 LGHDT and CDR2 YNNKEL (reference sequence). In nucleotides, the CDR3 is TGTGCCAGCAGCCAACGTAGGGGCAGGGGAAGCTCTGGAAACACCATATATTTT. Its protein is CASSQRRGRGSSGNTIYF.

The chain employs TRBV29-1 and TRBJ2-3, with 9 bases that match TRBD1. The germline CDR1 and CDR2 sequences are SQVTM and ANQGSEA. The CDR3 has 15 residues. The V gene end was trimmed by 0 bases and the J gene end by 5 bases; junction bases not matched to a gene: 6. CDR3 residues: CSVEEGTGGIDTQYF. In DNA form, the CDR3 reads TGCAGCGTTGAAGAAGGAACAGGGGGCATAGATACGCAGTATTTT.

The chain couples TRBV9 to TRBJ2-6; 10 bases agree with TRBD1. Germline V CDR1 and CDR2: SGDLS, YYNGEE. Trimming removed 4 bases from V and 0 bases from J; junction bases left unmatched: 16. The CDR3 is made up of 21 amino acids. The CDR3 here is CASSPETGGAWTYSGANVLTF. In DNA form, the CDR3 reads TGTGCCAGCAGCCCCGAGACAGGGGGCGCTTGGACTTACTCTGGGGCCAACGTCCTGACTTTC.

The rearrangement links TRBV6-5 to TRBJ2-7; 11 bases agree with TRBD2. Losses at the gene ends were 8 bases for V and 3 bases for J; bases not matched to a gene: 6. The CDR3 is 14 amino acids. In germline, CDR1 is MNHEY, CDR2 SVGAGI. The CDR3 reads CASRTSGSNYEQYF. The CDR3 DNA is TGTGCCAGCCGTACTAGCGGGAGTAACTACGAGCAGTACTTC.

The V gene is TRBV5-4, the J gene TRBJ2-7, with 7 bases lining up with TRBD2. Germline V gene sequence: CDR1 SGHNT, CDR2 YYREEE (reference sequence). The CDR3 is 17 amino acids. Trimming cost V 0 bases and J 5 bases; bases outside gene matches: 14. Here the CDR3 reads CASSLESGGIRLDEQYF. The CDR3 DNA sequence: TGTGCCAGCAGCTTGGAATCGGGGGGTATTAGGTTGGACGAGCAGTACTTC.

J is TRBJ2-7 and V is TRBV3-1 (or the pseudogene TRBV3-2); maybe TRBD2 (5 bases). Looked up from germline, CDR1 is LGHDT and CDR2 is YNNKEL (reference sequence). V was cut by 4 bases and J by 6 bases, with 7 bases left in between. The CDR3 consists of 11 residues. The CDR3 DNA follows: TGTGCCAGCAGCCTCCGGGGCGAGCAGTACTTC. This gives the protein CASSLRGEQYF.

This chain connects TRBV7-9 to TRBJ2-3, with 7 bases identical to TRBD2. Trimming at V came to 5 bases and at J to 0 bases, leaving 2 bases not matched to a gene. Per the germline V gene, CDR1 is SEHNR and CDR2 is FQNEAQ (reference sequence). CDR3 length equals 14 residues. The CDR3 loop is CASSGTTSTDTQYF. The CDR3 region has the DNA TGTGCCAGCAGCGGGACTACTAGCACAGATACGCAGTATTTT.

This chain connects TRBV4-2 to TRBJ2-7; 7 bases are a match to TRBD1. The CDR3 covers 15 residues. The V gene end was trimmed by 5 bases and the J gene end by 2 bases; junction bases not matched to a gene: 9. The V gene's germline CDR1 is LGHNA and CDR2 YNFKEQ. The chain's CDR3 is CASSSRDSPTYEQYF. The CDR3, as DNA: TGTGCCAGCAGCTCTCGGGACAGCCCAACCTACGAGCAGTACTTC.

This chain joins TRBV2 and TRBJ2-1; D possibly corresponds to TRBD1 (5 bases). The V end was cut by 6 bases, the J end by 4 bases, with 16 bases between. This CDR3 has 15 amino acids. The germline gives CDR1 SNHLY, CDR2 FYNNEI. The CDR3 is CASRVGWAGYNEQFF. CDR3 coding DNA: TGTGCCAGCAGAGTAGGGTGGGCAGGGTACAATGAGCAGTTCTTC.

V gene TRBV7-2 combines with J gene TRBJ2-7; tentative D call: TRBD1 (5 bases). The V gene's germline CDR1 is SGHTA and CDR2 FQGNSA. This CDR3 region has 15 residues. V lost 2 bases and J 0 bases, leaving 11 bases between the germline ends. As DNA, the CDR3 is TGTGCCAGCAGCTTAAGTCTGACAGCCTCCTACGAGCAGTACTTC. Translated, it gives CASSLSLTASYEQYF.

This chain uses TRBV28 with TRBJ1-6; D is possibly TRBD1 (6 bases). V lost 1 base, J lost 2 bases, and 9 bases lay in between. CDR3 length equals 16 residues. Germline V gene sequence: CDR1 MDHEN, CDR2 SYDVKM. DNA for the CDR3: TGTGCCAGCAGTTTATCCAGGGGAGCCTATAATTCACCCCTCCACTTT. Amino acid sequence: CASSLSRGAYNSPLHF.

The chain employs TRBV29-1 and TRBJ2-7; perhaps TRBD1 as D (6 bases). Germline values: CDR1 SQVTM, CDR2 ANQGSEA. The CDR3 extends over 15 amino acids. V was shortened by 2 bases and J by 3 bases, with 17 bases between the two germline ends. CDR3 protein: CSVELVSGQIYEQYF. CDR3 nucleotide sequence: TGCAGCGTTGAACTTGTCTCGGGACAAATCTACGAGCAGTACTTC.

The chain joins TRBV2 to TRBJ1-1; a weak D match, TRBD1 (6 bases). Trimming shortened V by 6 bases and J by 1 base, and 12 bases separated the two germline ends. Germline loops: CDR1 SNHLY, CDR2 FYNNEI. CDR3 length: 14 residues. The CDR3 loop reads CASRLTGPNTEAFF. As DNA, the CDR3 is TGTGCCAGCAGATTGACAGGCCCGAACACTGAAGCTTTCTTT.

J is TRBJ2-5 and V is TRBV9, with 8 bases that match TRBD2. Losses at the gene ends were 1 base for V and 4 bases for J; bases not matched to a gene: 6. Germline V gives CDR1 SGDLS, CDR2 YYNGEE. This CDR3 contains 15 residues. CDR3 amino acids: CASSVHGRARETQYF. The CDR3 coding sequence is TGTGCCAGCAGCGTACACGGGAGGGCCAGAGAGACCCAGTACTTC.

The V and J genes are TRBV29-1 and TRBJ1-1; possible D gene TRBD1, 5 bases. This CDR3 is 13 amino acids long. V lost 4 bases and J 3 bases, leaving 12 bases between the germline ends. Germline-derived CDR1 and CDR2 are SQVTM and ANQGSEA. In DNA form, the CDR3 reads TGCAGCGTTGCCTGGGGCGTAGACACTGAAGCTTTCTTT. Residues: CSVAWGVDTEAFF.

The J gene is TRBJ2-1, the V gene TRBV14, with D maybe TRBD2 (5 bases). The V end was cut by 4 bases, the J end by 4 bases, with 14 bases between. CDR3 length: 15 amino acids. Germline loops: CDR1 SGHDN, CDR2 FVKESK. The CDR3 coding sequence is TGTGCCAGCAGCCTGGGGTCTAGCCCTTACAATGAGCAGTTCTTC. Its translation: CASSLGSSPYNEQFF. The whole variable domain, filled in from reference TRBV14 and TRBJ2-1, reads EAGVTQFPSHSVIEKGQTVTLRCDPISGHDNLYWYRRVMGKEIKFLLHFVKESKQDESGMPNNRFLAERTGGTYSTLKVQPAELEDSGVYFCASSLGSSPYNEQFFGPGTRLTVL.

The chain combines TRBV10-3 with TRBJ2-5; D perhaps matches TRBD2 (6 bases). Trimming stripped 6 bases from V and 1 base from J, with 12 bases between. CDR3 size: 14 residues. The germline CDR1 and CDR2 sequences are ENHRY and SYGVKD. The CDR3: CAISPRGSQETQYF. As DNA, the CDR3 is TGTGCCATCAGCCCGCGGGGATCCCAAGAGACCCAGTACTTC.

The chain has TRBV10-3 and TRBJ2-3; 7 bases fit TRBD2. The V and J ends lost 6 bases and 6 bases, in that order; junction bases with no gene match: 9. This CDR3 has 14 amino acids. Per the germline V gene, CDR1 is ENHRY and CDR2 is SYGVKD. The CDR3 sequence: CAISLGGLGDTQYF. CDR3 sequence (DNA): TGTGCCATCAGCTTGGGGGGGTTAGGGGATACGCAGTATTTT.

J is TRBJ2-3 and V is TRBV4-1; possibly TRBD1 for D (5 bases). The CDR3 is 16 amino acids. Trimming took 4 bases from V and 4 from J, leaving 18 bases between them. Germline CDR1 and CDR2: MGHRA and YSYEKL. CDR3 amino acids: CASSPILGAVADTQYF. CDR3 sequence (DNA): TGCGCCAGCAGCCCGATTCTAGGGGCCGTCGCAGATACGCAGTATTTT.

This clone came up a few times. V gene TRBV19 combines with J gene TRBJ2-2, with a possible D match to TRBD2 (6 bases). Trimming stripped 5 bases from V and 2 bases from J, with 12 bases between. CDR3 length equals 15 residues. Per germline, CDR1 LNHDA and CDR2 SQIVND (reference sequence). The CDR3 is CASSPGLANTGELFF. The CDR3 coding sequence is TGTGCCAGTAGTCCGGGACTCGCTAACACCGGGGAGCTGTTTTTT.

CDR3 bases: TGTGCCAGCAGTTTAAGAACCAGGGAACCCCAGCATTTT. This encodes CASSLRTREPQHF. The V and J genes are TRBV12-3 or TRBV12-4 and TRBJ1-5; TRBD1 is a possible D gene (5 bases). V was clipped by 2 bases and J by 10 bases, with 12 bases between them. The CDR3 extends over 13 amino acids.